A selection of T cell receptor beta chains follows, all from one sample in a study of T cell responses to AZD1222 COVID-19 vaccine. The protocol was immunoSEQ multiplex PCR, while the TCRdb copy is restricted to in-frame clones and leaves out a portion. The sample gives 100,000 or so clones, roughly nine tenths of which show up once; 44% is in the top ten. The material was peripheral blood, obtained 28 days after the second AZD1222 dose. The receptors were sampled from an adult who received the AZD1222 COVID-19 vaccine. Both conserved end residues are part of each CDR3. The order of the fields is CDR3 DNA, CDR3 protein, J gene, V gene, D gene, clone size. The D gene is left open where the match is weak. Only part of the rows carry a size: once, few, many, or a class if the clone is expanded.

CDR3 DNA: TGTGCCAGCAGCCTCGCCGGGCGGGATGGCAATCAGCCCCAGCATTTT
CDR3 protein: CASSLAGRDGNQPQHF
J gene: TRBJ1-5
V gene: TRBV28
D gene: .
clone size: .

CDR3 DNA: TGTGCCAGCAGTGAACTCTCCTACGAGCAGTACTTC
CDR3 protein: CASSELSYEQYF
J gene: TRBJ2-7
V gene: TRBV6-1
D gene: .
clone size: .

CDR3 DNA: TGTGCCAGCAGCCCGGACAGGGACTACGAGCAGTACTTC
CDR3 protein: CASSPDRDYEQYF
J gene: TRBJ2-7
V gene: TRBV7-9
D gene: TRBD1
clone size: .

CDR3 DNA: TGTGCCAGCAGCCCCAGCTTTGCAACTAATGAAAAACTGTTTTTT
CDR3 protein: CASSPSFATNEKLFF
J gene: TRBJ1-4
V gene: TRBV7-8
D gene: .
clone size: .

CDR3 DNA: TGTGCCAGCAGTTACAGGAATCAAGAGACCCAGTACTTC
CDR3 protein: CASSYRNQETQYF
J gene: TRBJ2-5
V gene: TRBV25-1
D gene: .
clone size: .

CDR3 DNA: TGTGCCAGCAGCTTAGATGGGAGCAATCAGCCCCAGCATTTT
CDR3 protein: CASSLDGSNQPQHF
J gene: TRBJ1-5
V gene: TRBV7-9
D gene: .
clone size: .

CDR3 DNA: TGTGCCAGCGGACCCTCAGCCTACGAGCAGTACTTC
CDR3 protein: CASGPSAYEQYF
J gene: TRBJ2-7
V gene: TRBV7-9
D gene: .
clone size: .

CDR3 DNA: TGTGCCAGCAGTTACGGGCGGGACACCGGGGAGCTGTTTTTT
CDR3 protein: CASSYGRDTGELFF
J gene: TRBJ2-2
V gene: TRBV6-5
D gene: .
clone size: .

CDR3 DNA: TGTGCCAGCAGTGCGACAGATACGCAGTATTTT
CDR3 protein: CASSATDTQYF
J gene: TRBJ2-3
V gene: TRBV27
D gene: .
clone size: .

CDR3 DNA: TGTGCCAGCAGTTTAAGGGACAGAATTGTTGGCTACACCTTC
CDR3 protein: CASSLRDRIVGYTF
J gene: TRBJ1-2
V gene: TRBV28
D gene: TRBD1
clone size: .

CDR3 DNA: TGCAGCGTTGGGGCGGATTCGGGAAACACCATATATTTT
CDR3 protein: CSVGADSGNTIYF
J gene: TRBJ1-3
V gene: TRBV29-1
D gene: .
clone size: .

CDR3 DNA: TGCGCCAGCAGTGAGTCGGTCGGCGGGGAGCTGTTTTTT
CDR3 protein: CASSESVGGELFF
J gene: TRBJ2-2
V gene: TRBV10-2
D gene: .
clone size: .

CDR3 DNA: TGTGCCAGCAGCTTCCCGGGGGACAGCCAATCCTACGAGCAGTACTTC
CDR3 protein: CASSFPGDSQSYEQYF
J gene: TRBJ2-7
V gene: TRBV7-9
D gene: .
clone size: .

CDR3 DNA: TGTGCCAGCTCATCGATTGTCACCGGGGAGCTGTTTTTT
CDR3 protein: CASSSIVTGELFF
J gene: TRBJ2-2
V gene: TRBV18
D gene: .
clone size: .

CDR3 DNA: TGTGCCAGCACGAGACTAGCGGAGTACAATGAGCAGTTCTTC
CDR3 protein: CASTRLAEYNEQFF
J gene: TRBJ2-1
V gene: TRBV2
D gene: TRBD2
clone size: .

CDR3 DNA: TGTGCCAGCAGCTTCCGCTCCGAGCAGTACTTC
CDR3 protein: CASSFRSEQYF
J gene: TRBJ2-7
V gene: TRBV11-2
D gene: .
clone size: .

CDR3 DNA: TGTGCCATCAGTGAGCATTCGGACCGAGATTACTCTGGAAACACCATATATTTT
CDR3 protein: CAISEHSDRDYSGNTIYF
J gene: TRBJ1-3
V gene: TRBV10-3
D gene: .
clone size: .

CDR3 DNA: TGTGCCAGCAGCTTAGGGGGTTTAGGGGGAGACGGGCAGTTCTTC
CDR3 protein: CASSLGGLGGDGQFF
J gene: TRBJ2-1
V gene: TRBV7-9
D gene: .
clone size: once

CDR3 DNA: TGTGCCAGCAAATCGGGACAGGGGGCCGGCTACGAGCAGTACTTC
CDR3 protein: CASKSGQGAGYEQYF
J gene: TRBJ2-7
V gene: TRBV27
D gene: TRBD1
clone size: .

CDR3 DNA: TGTGCCAGCAGTTTACGACAGGGAAGAGAACAGCCCCAGCATTTT
CDR3 protein: CASSLRQGREQPQHF
J gene: TRBJ1-5
V gene: TRBV28
D gene: TRBD1
clone size: .

CDR3 DNA: TGTGCCAGCAGACAAGGACAGGGGTACCAGCCCCAGCATTTT
CDR3 protein: CASRQGQGYQPQHF
J gene: TRBJ1-5
V gene: TRBV28
D gene: TRBD1
clone size: .

CDR3 DNA: TGTGCCACCGAACAGGGGGTCAGCAATCAGCCCCAGCATTTT
CDR3 protein: CATEQGVSNQPQHF
J gene: TRBJ1-5
V gene: TRBV7-8
D gene: TRBD1
clone size: few

CDR3 DNA: TGTGCCAGCAGTTCCCCGGCGAGGCGGTCCTACAATGAGCAGTTCTTC
CDR3 protein: CASSSPARRSYNEQFF
J gene: TRBJ2-1
V gene: TRBV27
D gene: .
clone size: .

CDR3 DNA: TGTGCCAGCTCACCAGGGCAGGGCCCCTGGAACACTGAAGCTTTCTTT
CDR3 protein: CASSPGQGPWNTEAFF
J gene: TRBJ1-1
V gene: TRBV18
D gene: .
clone size: .

CDR3 DNA: TGTGCCAGCAGCCAGTTTTCCGGGAGTAGGGGTGAGCAGTTCTTC
CDR3 protein: CASSQFSGSRGEQFF
J gene: TRBJ2-1
V gene: TRBV3-1/TRBV3-2
D gene: .
clone size: .

CDR3 DNA: TGCGCCAGCAGTACGGGACAGGCATCCTACGAGCAGTACTTC
CDR3 protein: CASSTGQASYEQYF
J gene: TRBJ2-7
V gene: TRBV10-2
D gene: TRBD1
clone size: .

CDR3 DNA: TGTGCCAGCAGTAAGACAGGAGACTATGGCTACACCTTC
CDR3 protein: CASSKTGDYGYTF
J gene: TRBJ1-2
V gene: TRBV6-5
D gene: .
clone size: once

CDR3 DNA: TGTGCCAGCAGCTTCAGGTCTAGCGGGAGTCCCGGGGAGCTGTTTTTT
CDR3 protein: CASSFRSSGSPGELFF
J gene: TRBJ2-2
V gene: TRBV7-3
D gene: TRBD2
clone size: .

CDR3 DNA: TGTGCCAGCAGCTCGAAGGGGCATAGCACAGATACGCAGTATTTT
CDR3 protein: CASSSKGHSTDTQYF
J gene: TRBJ2-3
V gene: TRBV5-4
D gene: .
clone size: .

CDR3 DNA: TGTGCCAGCAGTCGGGGGGGGACAGGCGAGCGAGAGCAGTACTTC
CDR3 protein: CASSRGGTGEREQYF
J gene: TRBJ2-7
V gene: TRBV28
D gene: .
clone size: .

CDR3 DNA: TGTGCCAGCAGCACCTTGGACACATTGAGAAATTCACCCCTCCACTTT
CDR3 protein: CASSTLDTLRNSPLHF
J gene: TRBJ1-6
V gene: TRBV7-8
D gene: .
clone size: .

CDR3 DNA: TGTGCCAGCAGCTTAGAGGGGACTAGCAGAGAGACCCAGTACTTC
CDR3 protein: CASSLEGTSRETQYF
J gene: TRBJ2-5
V gene: TRBV7-9
D gene: TRBD2
clone size: .

CDR3 DNA: TGTGCCACCAGTGATAGGGGGGGAACCTACGAGCAGTACTTC
CDR3 protein: CATSDRGGTYEQYF
J gene: TRBJ2-7
V gene: TRBV24-1
D gene: .
clone size: .

CDR3 DNA: TGTGCCAGCAGCGAGGAGGGGTTCGTGGCGGGGGATGAGCAGTTCTTC
CDR3 protein: CASSEEGFVAGDEQFF
J gene: TRBJ2-1
V gene: TRBV9
D gene: TRBD2
clone size: .

CDR3 DNA: TGTGCCAGCAGTTTATCCCCCGATGGGAATTCACCCCTCCACTTT
CDR3 protein: CASSLSPDGNSPLHF
J gene: TRBJ1-6
V gene: TRBV28
D gene: .
clone size: once

CDR3 DNA: TGTGCCAGCAGCGGAGACAGTGGCTACACCTTC
CDR3 protein: CASSGDSGYTF
J gene: TRBJ1-2
V gene: TRBV9
D gene: .
clone size: .

CDR3 DNA: TGTGCCAGCTCACCACCGGGCGTCAACAGGGCCTACGAGCAGTACTTC
CDR3 protein: CASSPPGVNRAYEQYF
J gene: TRBJ2-7
V gene: TRBV18
D gene: .
clone size: .

CDR3 DNA: TGTGCCAGCAGTAGAGGGGGCTCTGGAAACACCATATATTTT
CDR3 protein: CASSRGGSGNTIYF
J gene: TRBJ1-3
V gene: TRBV28
D gene: .
clone size: few

CDR3 DNA: TGTGCCATCACCCCGACAGGAAACAATGAGCAGTTCTTC
CDR3 protein: CAITPTGNNEQFF
J gene: TRBJ2-1
V gene: TRBV10-3
D gene: .
clone size: .

CDR3 DNA: TGTGCCAGCAGTGTGGCTAACTATGGCTACACCTTC
CDR3 protein: CASSVANYGYTF
J gene: TRBJ1-2
V gene: TRBV6-6
D gene: .
clone size: once

CDR3 DNA: TGTGCCAGCAGTCATTCTAGCGGGAGGGCGCGTTGGGAGCAGTACTTC
CDR3 protein: CASSHSSGRARWEQYF
J gene: TRBJ2-7
V gene: TRBV7-2
D gene: TRBD2
clone size: .

CDR3 DNA: TGTGCCAGCAGTTTATTCGGCGGGGGCGCAGAGACCCAGTACTTC
CDR3 protein: CASSLFGGGAETQYF
J gene: TRBJ2-5
V gene: TRBV28
D gene: .
clone size: .

CDR3 DNA: TGTGCCACCTCATTGGGGGGGATCACTGGAAACACCATATATTTT
CDR3 protein: CATSLGGITGNTIYF
J gene: TRBJ1-3
V gene: TRBV19
D gene: .
clone size: .

CDR3 DNA: TGTGCCAGTAGTCTAATGTCAGGGGGAACAGATACGCAGTATTTT
CDR3 protein: CASSLMSGGTDTQYF
J gene: TRBJ2-3
V gene: TRBV19
D gene: TRBD1
clone size: .

CDR3 DNA: TGTGCCAGCAGCGAGCAACCCACCGGGGAGCTGTTTTTT
CDR3 protein: CASSEQPTGELFF
J gene: TRBJ2-2
V gene: TRBV9
D gene: .
clone size: .

CDR3 DNA: TGCAGCGCCGGAGAGGGCTCCGGGGAGCTGTTTTTT
CDR3 protein: CSAGEGSGELFF
J gene: TRBJ2-2
V gene: TRBV29-1
D gene: .
clone size: .

CDR3 DNA: TGTGCCAGCAGAAATAGCGGGCGCTCCTACGAGCAGTACTTC
CDR3 protein: CASRNSGRSYEQYF
J gene: TRBJ2-7
V gene: TRBV2
D gene: TRBD2
clone size: .

CDR3 DNA: TGTGCCAGCAGCAAGGGACTAGCGGGAGGGGGATACTACGAGCAGTACTTC
CDR3 protein: CASSKGLAGGGYYEQYF
J gene: TRBJ2-7
V gene: TRBV5-4
D gene: TRBD2
clone size: .

CDR3 DNA: TGTGCCAGCAGTGACAGGGAGTTTTCGCTCGAGCAGTACTTC
CDR3 protein: CASSDREFSLEQYF
J gene: TRBJ2-7
V gene: TRBV25-1
D gene: .
clone size: .

CDR3 DNA: TGTGCCAGCAGTTGGGGGAGCACAGATACGCAGTATTTT
CDR3 protein: CASSWGSTDTQYF
J gene: TRBJ2-3
V gene: TRBV28
D gene: .
clone size: .

CDR3 DNA: TGTGCCAGCAGCTTCGGCGGGGTGAACACTGAAGCTTTCTTT
CDR3 protein: CASSFGGVNTEAFF
J gene: TRBJ1-1
V gene: TRBV5-5
D gene: .
clone size: .

CDR3 DNA: TGCGCCAGCAGCTTGGGTTTAATAGCGGACACAGATACGCAGTATTTT
CDR3 protein: CASSLGLIADTDTQYF
J gene: TRBJ2-3
V gene: TRBV5-1
D gene: .
clone size: .

CDR3 DNA: TGTGCCAGCAGCCCAGTTGCGGGTGTGGGGAATGAGCAGTTCTTC
CDR3 protein: CASSPVAGVGNEQFF
J gene: TRBJ2-1
V gene: TRBV5-4
D gene: .
clone size: .

CDR3 DNA: TGTGCCAGCTCACCCCGACAGGGAGAAGAGACCCAGTACTTC
CDR3 protein: CASSPRQGEETQYF
J gene: TRBJ2-5
V gene: TRBV18
D gene: TRBD1
clone size: .

CDR3 DNA: TGTGCCAGTAGTATGAATGCGGGCGGGGGAACGTACAATGAGCAGTTCTTC
CDR3 protein: CASSMNAGGGTYNEQFF
J gene: TRBJ2-1
V gene: TRBV19
D gene: TRBD2
clone size: .

CDR3 DNA: TGTGCCAGCAGACATGGGACAGCCGGCGATGGCTACACCTTC
CDR3 protein: CASRHGTAGDGYTF
J gene: TRBJ1-2
V gene: TRBV27
D gene: TRBD1
clone size: .

CDR3 DNA: TGTGCCAGCAGCTTAATGGACAGCTCTGGAAACACCATATATTTT
CDR3 protein: CASSLMDSSGNTIYF
J gene: TRBJ1-3
V gene: TRBV7-6
D gene: .
clone size: .

CDR3 DNA: TGTGCCTGGGTGGGGGAGGCCCACTTGGAGCAGTACTTC
CDR3 protein: CAWVGEAHLEQYF
J gene: TRBJ2-7
V gene: TRBV30
D gene: .
clone size: .

CDR3 DNA: TGTGCCACCAGTGATTTGACGGCCTACACCTTC
CDR3 protein: CATSDLTAYTF
J gene: TRBJ1-2
V gene: TRBV24-1
D gene: .
clone size: once

CDR3 DNA: TGTGCCAGCAGCGTAGCGGGGTACACTGAAGCTTTCTTT
CDR3 protein: CASSVAGYTEAFF
J gene: TRBJ1-1
V gene: TRBV9
D gene: .
clone size: .